A selection of T cell receptor beta chains follows, all from one sample in a study of T cells in Graves' hyperthyroidism and ophthalmopathy. TCRdb recomputed calls from the multiplex PCR reads with MiXCR, one row per CDR3 protein. Of hundreds of thousands of distinct CDR3 sequences listed, roughly 14% are singletons. The sample comprised blood. Every receptor here comes from a man younger than 35 with Graves' ophthalmopathy. Both conserved end residues are part of each CDR3. A D gene is named only where the DNA matches it firmly. Rows give clone size only sometimes, using once, few, many, or a class for an expanded clone.

j_call clone_size v_call d_call cdr3_aa
TRBJ2-7 many TRBV20-1 . CSARGLISYEQYF
TRBJ2-5 many TRBV30 TRBD1 CAWGTGETQYF
TRBJ2-1 . TRBV18 TRBD2 CASSPTTSGHNEQFF
TRBJ2-7 many TRBV6-5 TRBD1 CASSYSGGTGIYEQYF
TRBJ2-5 many TRBV19 . CASSPRKGVKETQYF
TRBJ2-3 once TRBV18 . CAGSPASLAATDTQYF
TRBJ1-2 many TRBV7-2 . CASSLEDLYGYTF
TRBJ2-3 . TRBV24-1 TRBD2 CATSEFSGSDTQYF
TRBJ1-6 many TRBV7-9 TRBD1 CASSRGTAFSTAPLHF
TRBJ2-1 many TRBV5-1 TRBD2 CASSFVSGRPGSEQFF
TRBJ2-7 many TRBV5-6 TRBD2 CASSLGIAGGPGEQYF
TRBJ2-3 many TRBV20-1 . CSAGSETRTDTQYF
TRBJ2-7 many TRBV5-1 . CASSLITSSEQYF
TRBJ2-7 many TRBV27 . CASSSYRAVHEQYF
TRBJ2-7 few TRBV29-1 . CSVEGEAGGYEQYF
TRBJ2-1 . TRBV20-1 . CSARWAGNDEQFF
TRBJ2-1 many TRBV10-3 TRBD2 CAISEGLAGTSSYNEQFF
TRBJ2-3 many TRBV29-1 . CSVEGYRAADTQYF
TRBJ2-1 many TRBV7-8 TRBD1 CASSLTQGDNEQFF
TRBJ2-1 . TRBV10-3 TRBD2 CANSGGVYNEQFF
TRBJ2-3 . TRBV13 TRBD2 CASRRLAGGDTQYF
TRBJ2-1 many TRBV12-3/TRBV12-4 . CASSFVQGGNEQFF
TRBJ2-1 many TRBV7-8 . CASIPPRANEQFF
TRBJ1-5 few TRBV18 TRBD1 CASSPQGQTVNQPQHF
TRBJ1-5 many TRBV3-1 . CASSYRDGNQPQHF
TRBJ1-3 many TRBV12-3/TRBV12-4 . CASSLGVGNTIYF
TRBJ1-2 many TRBV20-1 TRBD1 CSARAPGQGNYGYTF
. . TRBV12-3/TRBV12-4 . CASSFRVGASTDTQHF
TRBJ2-2 few TRBV9 TRBD2 CASSVEGLAVNTGELFF
TRBJ2-1 . TRBV20-1 TRBD2 CSAERTSGSYNEQFF
TRBJ2-7 many TRBV9 . CASSAPGTMSYEQYF
TRBJ2-1 few TRBV6-1 . CASSGLGLHNEQFF
TRBJ1-6 many TRBV6-1 TRBD1 CASSGTGNSPLHF
TRBJ1-5 many TRBV12-3/TRBV12-4 . CASSPQGINQPQHF
TRBJ2-5 many TRBV7-3 . CASSPAGEETQYF
TRBJ1-2 many TRBV28 . CASSPRGTYDYGYTF
TRBJ2-7 . TRBV12-3/TRBV12-4 TRBD2 CARSSGGAYEQYF
TRBJ1-1 many TRBV3-1 TRBD1 CASSQRGQGLMNTEAFF
TRBJ1-1 many TRBV5-1 TRBD1 CASSSGQVNFNTEAFF
TRBJ1-1 many TRBV29-1 TRBD1 CSVEGWRGQSTEAFF
TRBJ2-1 . TRBV4-1 TRBD2 CAGGREGRGEQFF
TRBJ1-2 many TRBV12-3/TRBV12-4 TRBD1 CASTLRDRGLGGYTF
TRBJ2-3 . TRBV27 . CAAIGGSSDTQYF
TRBJ2-2 . TRBV7-2 . CASSLEGGGNAGELFF
TRBJ2-1 few TRBV25-1 . CASSELLGKQFF